This T cell receptor (beta chain) was profiled in a study of shared clonotypes between healthy human individuals. Germline lookup yields CDR1 MDHEN and CDR2 SYDVKM. Trimming stripped 4 bases from V and 6 bases from J, with 19 bases between. The CDR3 is 16 amino acids. This clone showed up just a few times. Measured with immunoSEQ multiplex PCR; TCRdb has only the in-frame clones, and not every one. This sample has about 670,000 clones; about 78% occur once, and the top ten carry approximately 2%. The sample consisted of memory CD4+ T cells sorted from blood. As to subset: CD45RA-negative fraction. This sequence joins TRBV28 and TRBJ2-1, with D perhaps matching TRBD1 or TRBD2 (5 bases each). The TCR originated in a woman aged 25 to 39 in good health. CDR3 residues: CASSSAGTEALNEQFF. CDR3 nucleotide sequence: TGTGCCAGCAGTTCTGCCGGGACCGAGGCTCTCAATGAGCAGTTCTTC.